This record concerns one T cell receptor beta chain sequence. Its target is unknown. These data come from a study of Ad26.COV2.S vaccination and SARS-CoV-2 variants. Study-level background: Ad26.COV2.S, an intramuscular injection, was given once or twice 56 days apart.

V gave up 3 bases and J gave up 2 bases, with 16 bases separating them. Germline CDR1 reads DFQATT; CDR2 reads SNEGSKA (reference sequence). The CDR3 has 15 amino acids. Study observations and caveats: Across vaccine and placebo recipients, the breadth of non-spike TCRs was similar.

TCRdb's table, derived via immunoSEQ multiplex PCR, lists solely in-frame clones and lacks some. Among hundreds of thousands of clones listed, 83% were seen once. The sample's treatment: approximately 18 received Ad26.COV2.S at low or high dose, single or two shots; about 5 received placebo; per-sample allocation not given. Specimen acquisition occurred on day 63 following the initial vaccine or placebo injection. An 18-55-year-old adult in Boston served as donor. Expressing Wuhan-strain SARS-CoV-2 spike, an Ad26 vector served as the vaccine. The material was peripheral blood, obtained in a trial of Ad26.COV2.S vaccine versus placebo. The V call is TRBV20-1, the J call TRBJ1-2; D gene ambiguous. The clonotype comes from a person aged 18-65 years who received the Ad26.COV2.S COVID-19 vaccine or a placebo. CDR3 amino acids: CSASRGWTENYGYTF. The CDR3 nucleotides read TGCAGTGCTAGTCGAGGGTGGACGGAAAACTATGGCTACACCTTC.